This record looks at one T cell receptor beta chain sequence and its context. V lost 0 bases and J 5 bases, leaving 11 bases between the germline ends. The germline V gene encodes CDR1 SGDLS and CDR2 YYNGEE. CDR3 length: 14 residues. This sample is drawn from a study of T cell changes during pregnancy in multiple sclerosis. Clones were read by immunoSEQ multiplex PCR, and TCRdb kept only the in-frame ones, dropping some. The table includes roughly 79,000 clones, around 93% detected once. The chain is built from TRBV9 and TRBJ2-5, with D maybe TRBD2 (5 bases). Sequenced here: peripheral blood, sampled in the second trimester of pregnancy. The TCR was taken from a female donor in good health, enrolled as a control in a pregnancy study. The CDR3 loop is CASSVEAGKETQYF. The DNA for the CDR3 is TGTGCCAGCAGCGTAGAGGCCGGGAAGGAGACCCAGTACTTC.